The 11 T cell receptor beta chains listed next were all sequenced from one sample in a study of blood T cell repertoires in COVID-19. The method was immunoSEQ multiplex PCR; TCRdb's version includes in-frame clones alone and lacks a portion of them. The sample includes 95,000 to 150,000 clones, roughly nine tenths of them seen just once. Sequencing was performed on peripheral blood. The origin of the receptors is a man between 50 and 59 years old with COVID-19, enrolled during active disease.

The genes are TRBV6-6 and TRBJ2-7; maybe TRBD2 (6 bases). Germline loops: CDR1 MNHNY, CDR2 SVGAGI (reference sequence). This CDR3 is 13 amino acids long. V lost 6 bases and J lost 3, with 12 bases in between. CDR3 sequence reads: CASSRTGDYEQYF. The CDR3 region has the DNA TGTGCCAGCAGCCGGACGGGAGACTACGAGCAGTACTTC.

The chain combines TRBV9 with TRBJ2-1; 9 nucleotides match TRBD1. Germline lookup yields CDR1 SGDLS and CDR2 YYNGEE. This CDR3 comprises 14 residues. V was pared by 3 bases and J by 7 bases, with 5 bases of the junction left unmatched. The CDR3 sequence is CASSGSGTGNEQFF. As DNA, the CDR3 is TGTGCCAGCAGCGGGTCCGGGACAGGGAATGAGCAGTTCTTC.

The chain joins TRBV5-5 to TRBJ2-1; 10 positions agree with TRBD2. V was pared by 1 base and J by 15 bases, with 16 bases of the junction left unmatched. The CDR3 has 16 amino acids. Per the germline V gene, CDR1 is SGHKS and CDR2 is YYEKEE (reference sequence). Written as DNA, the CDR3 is TGTGCCAGCAGCTTGTTTTCCGGGACTAGCGCCTGGGCGGGGTTCTTC. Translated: CASSLFSGTSAWAGFF.

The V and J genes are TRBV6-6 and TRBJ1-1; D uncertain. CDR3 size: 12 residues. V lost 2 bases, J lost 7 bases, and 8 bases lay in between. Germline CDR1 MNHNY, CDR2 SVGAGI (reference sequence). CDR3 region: CASSYGIDEAFF. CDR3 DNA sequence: TGTGCCAGCAGTTACGGTATAGATGAAGCTTTCTTT.

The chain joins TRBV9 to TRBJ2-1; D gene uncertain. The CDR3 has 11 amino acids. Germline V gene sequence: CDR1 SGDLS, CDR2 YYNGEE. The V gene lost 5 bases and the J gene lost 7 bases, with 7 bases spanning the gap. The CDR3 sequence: CASSLRNEQFF. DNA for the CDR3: TGTGCCAGCAGTCTCAGAAATGAGCAGTTCTTC.

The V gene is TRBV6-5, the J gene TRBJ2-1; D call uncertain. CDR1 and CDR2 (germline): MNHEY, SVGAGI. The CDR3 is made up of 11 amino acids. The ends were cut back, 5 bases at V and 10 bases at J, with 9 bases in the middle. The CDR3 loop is CASSQANEQFF. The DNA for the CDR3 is TGTGCCAGCAGTCAGGCGAACGAGCAGTTCTTC.

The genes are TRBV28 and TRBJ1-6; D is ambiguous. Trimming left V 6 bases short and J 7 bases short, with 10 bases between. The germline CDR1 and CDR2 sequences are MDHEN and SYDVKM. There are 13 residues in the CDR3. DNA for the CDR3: TGTGCCAGCAGCCGGGTCCAGAATTCACCCCTCCACTTT. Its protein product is CASSRVQNSPLHF.

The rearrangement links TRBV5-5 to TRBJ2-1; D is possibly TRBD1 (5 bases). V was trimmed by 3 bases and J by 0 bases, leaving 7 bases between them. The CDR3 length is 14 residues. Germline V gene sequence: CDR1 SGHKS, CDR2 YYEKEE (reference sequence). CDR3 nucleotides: TGTGCCAGCAGCTCTAGGGGCTCCTACAATGAGCAGTTCTTC. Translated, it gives CASSSRGSYNEQFF.

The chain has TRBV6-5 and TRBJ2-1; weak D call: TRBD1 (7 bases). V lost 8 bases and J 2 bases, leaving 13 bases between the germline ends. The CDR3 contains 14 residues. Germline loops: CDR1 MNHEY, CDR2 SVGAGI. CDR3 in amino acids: CASDRDWTYNEQFF. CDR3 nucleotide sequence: TGTGCCAGCGACAGGGACTGGACCTACAATGAGCAGTTCTTC.

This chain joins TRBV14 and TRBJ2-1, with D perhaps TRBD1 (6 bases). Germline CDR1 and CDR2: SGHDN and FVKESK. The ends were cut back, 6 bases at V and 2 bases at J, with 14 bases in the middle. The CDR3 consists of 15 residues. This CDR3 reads CASRRPGATYNEQFF. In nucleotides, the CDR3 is TGTGCCAGCAGGCGACCAGGGGCTACCTACAATGAGCAGTTCTTC.

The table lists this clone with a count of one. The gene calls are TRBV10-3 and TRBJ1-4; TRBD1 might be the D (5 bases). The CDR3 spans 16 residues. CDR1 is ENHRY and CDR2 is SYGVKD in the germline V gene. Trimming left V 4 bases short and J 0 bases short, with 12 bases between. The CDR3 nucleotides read TGTGCCATCAGTGCTCGCACAGGCGCAACTAATGAAAAACTGTTTTTT. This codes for CAISARTGATNEKLFF.